This is a list of T cell receptor beta chains from one sample in a study of cytomegalovirus exposure and HLA in healthy donors. Using immunoSEQ multiplex PCR, the repertoire was profiled, and TCRdb retains in-frame clones only, with some absent. The sample records under 200,000 clones, about 13% being singletons. The sample taken for sequencing was PBMCs. Receptor source: a man aged 50-59 years in good health and CMV-seropositive. CDR3s include the opening cysteine and the closing phenylalanine or tryptophan. Clone size is given for some rows only: seen once, a few or many times, or a class if the clone is expanded.

TRBV6-6,TRBJ2-2,few,CASTNGGGANTGELFF
TRBV2,TRBJ1-2,-,CASSIRDREGYTF
TRBV5-6,TRBJ1-1,few,CASSWRGTGVNEAFF
TRBV2,TRBJ1-2,-,CASRFDRDGYTF
TRBV4-3,TRBJ2-4,-,CASSQDLGFAKNIQYF
TRBV19,TRBJ1-5,-,CASSIAARGNQPQHF
TRBV30,TRBJ2-5,-,CAWKRETQYF
TRBV25-1,TRBJ1-6,-,CTSTPGGSPLHF
TRBV2,TRBJ2-3,-,CASRRASGTDTQYF
TRBV6-1,TRBJ2-7,few,CASSAPPLGLRYEQYF
TRBV5-4,TRBJ2-1,-,CASSPGTGGTREQFF
TRBV4-3,TRBJ1-2,-,CASSQVSTAANYGYTF
TRBV6-6,TRBJ1-6,-,CASTLPDRDSPLHF
TRBV30,TRBJ2-1,few,CAWNLLSGGFYNEQFF
TRBV19,TRBJ1-3,few,CASSPFGTPVSGNTIYF
TRBV5-4,TRBJ1-6,-,CASSLQGRANSPLHF
TRBV11-2,TRBJ1-3,-,CASSLETAGNTIYF
TRBV5-6,TRBJ2-2,few,CASLSGGVTGELFF
TRBV5-1,TRBJ2-1,-,CASSHRPSGGASNEQFF
TRBV11-3,TRBJ2-3,-,CASSSHSGEDTQYF
TRBV5-4,TRBJ2-5,-,CASIGPGGETQYF
TRBV5-6,TRBJ1-1,few,CASSLVSQGTEAFF
TRBV30,TRBJ2-7,few,CAWSVWGQGGSYEQYF
TRBV7-8,TRBJ2-1,-,CASSLSPGLAGYQGSYNEQFF
TRBV28,TRBJ1-3,-,CASSLKGQSGNTIYF
TRBV5-4,TRBJ2-5,once,CASSTGGQGSETQYF
TRBV11-2,TRBJ2-7,once,CASSRDREFHEQYF